The rows below give T cell receptor beta chains drawn from one sample of a study of OX40 agonist ivuxolimab in advanced cancers. Method: immunoSEQ multiplex PCR; TCRdb's copy keeps in-frame clones and lacks some. Among about 33,000 clones listed, more than 60% were seen once. The sample here was CD4+ or CD8+ T cells sorted from blood, taken in a trial of the OX40 agonist ivuxolimab. These receptors were taken from an adult with an advanced solid tumor such as melanoma, head and neck, liver or kidney cancer. CDR3s include the opening cysteine and the closing phenylalanine or tryptophan. Fields, in order: V gene, J gene, D gene, clone size, CDR3 DNA, CDR3 protein. D genes are given only for firm matches. Rows give clone size only sometimes, using once, few, many, or a class for an expanded clone.

V gene: TRBV5-8
J gene: TRBJ2-1
D gene: TRBD1
clone size: NA
CDR3 DNA: TGTGCCAGCAACCCTCTAACAGGGGGCAAGGTTAACAATGAGCAGTTCTTC
CDR3 protein: CASNPLTGGKVNNEQFF

V gene: TRBV30
J gene: TRBJ2-7
D gene: TRBD1
clone size: NA
CDR3 DNA: TGTGCCTGGAGTACCGGGACAGGGAACCACGAGCAGTACTTC
CDR3 protein: CAWSTGTGNHEQYF

V gene: TRBV7-9
J gene: TRBJ2-3
D gene: TRBD2
clone size: few
CDR3 DNA: TGTGCCAGCAGGGTCCCCAGGGTAGCGGGGTTCACAGATACGCAGTATTTT
CDR3 protein: CASRVPRVAGFTDTQYF

V gene: TRBV9
J gene: TRBJ2-5
D gene: NA
clone size: NA
CDR3 DNA: TGTGCCAGCAGCGTAGGAGGAGACGGGGGCCAAGAGACCCAGTACTTC
CDR3 protein: CASSVGGDGGQETQYF

V gene: TRBV7-9
J gene: TRBJ1-6
D gene: NA
clone size: NA
CDR3 DNA: TGTGCCAGCAGCTTCGGACAGACAAATTCACCCCTCCACTTT
CDR3 protein: CASSFGQTNSPLHF

V gene: TRBV27
J gene: TRBJ2-2
D gene: NA
clone size: NA
CDR3 DNA: TGTGCCAGCAGTTTGGCAGGGGTAGGGACCGGGGAGCTGTTTTTT
CDR3 protein: CASSLAGVGTGELFF

V gene: TRBV5-5
J gene: TRBJ2-7
D gene: TRBD1
clone size: NA
CDR3 DNA: TGTGCCAGCAGCTCGGCGGACAGGGGGTTTGAGCAGTACTTC
CDR3 protein: CASSSADRGFEQYF

V gene: TRBV27
J gene: TRBJ1-1
D gene: NA
clone size: NA
CDR3 DNA: TGTGCCAGCACGGGGTACACTGAAGCTTTCTTT
CDR3 protein: CASTGYTEAFF

V gene: TRBV11-2
J gene: TRBJ2-1
D gene: TRBD2
clone size: NA
CDR3 DNA: TGTGCCAGCAGCCCGACTAGCGGAGACAATGAGCAGTTCTTC
CDR3 protein: CASSPTSGDNEQFF

V gene: TRBV7-9
J gene: TRBJ2-4
D gene: NA
clone size: NA
CDR3 DNA: TGTGCCAGCAGCTCTACAGGGTCCATTCAGTACTTC
CDR3 protein: CASSSTGSIQYF

V gene: TRBV19
J gene: TRBJ2-7
D gene: TRBD1
clone size: NA
CDR3 DNA: TGTGCCAGTAGTTGGACAGGGGCCTACGAGCAGTACTTC
CDR3 protein: CASSWTGAYEQYF

V gene: TRBV5-1
J gene: TRBJ2-5
D gene: TRBD2
clone size: NA
CDR3 DNA: TGCGCCAGCAGCTTGCCTAGCGGGGGGATCGGAGAGACCCAGTACTTC
CDR3 protein: CASSLPSGGIGETQYF

V gene: TRBV10-1
J gene: TRBJ2-7
D gene: NA
clone size: few
CDR3 DNA: TGCGCCAGCCAAGAAGGCCACGAGCAGTACTTC
CDR3 protein: CASQEGHEQYF

V gene: TRBV28
J gene: TRBJ1-2
D gene: NA
clone size: NA
CDR3 DNA: TGTGCCAGCAGTTCATGGAGCTATGGCTACACCTTC
CDR3 protein: CASSSWSYGYTF

V gene: TRBV7-9
J gene: TRBJ2-1
D gene: NA
clone size: NA
CDR3 DNA: TGTGCCAGCAGCTTAGAGAGGACAGTTCCAAATGAGCAGTTCTTC
CDR3 protein: CASSLERTVPNEQFF

V gene: TRBV30
J gene: TRBJ2-2
D gene: NA
clone size: once
CDR3 DNA: TGTGCCTGGAGGGGCAGGAGTTTCGGGGAGCTGTTTTTT
CDR3 protein: CAWRGRSFGELFF

V gene: TRBV27
J gene: TRBJ2-7
D gene: NA
clone size: NA
CDR3 DNA: TGTGCCAGCATGAGTGGCAGAGTCTCCTACGAGCAGTACTTC
CDR3 protein: CASMSGRVSYEQYF

V gene: TRBV11-2
J gene: TRBJ2-5
D gene: NA
clone size: NA
CDR3 DNA: TGTGCCAGCGCTATTAACGACGGGACGTGGGGGACCCAGTACTTC
CDR3 protein: CASAINDGTWGTQYF

V gene: TRBV4-1
J gene: TRBJ2-1
D gene: NA
clone size: NA
CDR3 DNA: TGCGCCAGCAGCTACGCGGACAATGAGCAGTTCTTC
CDR3 protein: CASSYADNEQFF

V gene: TRBV6-1
J gene: TRBJ1-2
D gene: NA
clone size: NA
CDR3 DNA: TGTGCCAGCAGTGAACGGGACGGAGGAACGGGTTCGGAAGGCTACACCTTC
CDR3 protein: CASSERDGGTGSEGYTF

V gene: TRBV2
J gene: TRBJ1-5
D gene: TRBD1
clone size: NA
CDR3 DNA: TGTGCCAGCAGTGAAGCACAAACAGGGACAGGTCAGCCCCAGCATTTT
CDR3 protein: CASSEAQTGTGQPQHF

V gene: TRBV6-6
J gene: TRBJ1-5
D gene: NA
clone size: once
CDR3 DNA: TGTGCCAGCAGTTACGATCTCGCCAACAATCAGCCCCAGCATTTT
CDR3 protein: CASSYDLANNQPQHF

V gene: TRBV7-2
J gene: TRBJ1-1
D gene: NA
clone size: NA
CDR3 DNA: TGTGCCAGCAGCTTAGGAGGATCGGGGGAAGCTTTCTTT
CDR3 protein: CASSLGGSGEAFF

V gene: TRBV19
J gene: TRBJ1-1
D gene: TRBD1
clone size: NA
CDR3 DNA: TGTGCCAGTAGTGCGGACAGGACGAACACTGAAGCTTTCTTT
CDR3 protein: CASSADRTNTEAFF

V gene: TRBV21-1
J gene: TRBJ2-3
D gene: NA
clone size: NA
CDR3 DNA: TGTGCAAGGACAGCCACAGATACGCAGTATTTT
CDR3 protein: CARTATDTQYF

V gene: TRBV9
J gene: TRBJ2-1
D gene: TRBD2
clone size: NA
CDR3 DNA: TGTGCCAGCAGCGTAGCTGCGGGGGGACAAGGTGATGAGCAGTTCTTC
CDR3 protein: CASSVAAGGQGDEQFF